This T cell receptor beta chain is from a study of blood T cells in healthy people across ages. This clonotype was picked up a small number of times. Its antigen remains unknown. CDR3 length equals 12 residues. Trimming removed 10 bases from V and 11 bases from J; junction bases left unmatched: 10. Per the germline V gene, CDR1 is MNHEY and CDR2 is SVGAGI. Next came a second PCR, run for about 7 to 12 cycles, which used a sample-barcoded 5' primer along with a J-beta primer mix. TCRdb processed the 5' RACE reads anew with MiXCR; each CDR3 protein has one entry. The data contain hundreds of thousands of distinct CDR3 sequences, nearly 60% of them singletons. Study conclusions and caveats: Observed TCR beta diversity per million T cells went down as age went up. This fall followed a roughly linear course with age. Diversity figures derived from one million T cells were judged to underestimate the true value. Donors of long life had a larger count of naive CD4+ cells and greater diversity than aged donors.

Source material: blood. This sequence was found in a man between 25 and 39 years old in good health. The rearrangement joins TRBV6-5 to TRBJ1-1; 10 bases fit TRBD1. The CDR3 sequence is CATYRQGAGAFF. The CDR3 DNA follows: TGTGCCACCTATCGACAGGGGGCCGGGGCTTTCTTT.